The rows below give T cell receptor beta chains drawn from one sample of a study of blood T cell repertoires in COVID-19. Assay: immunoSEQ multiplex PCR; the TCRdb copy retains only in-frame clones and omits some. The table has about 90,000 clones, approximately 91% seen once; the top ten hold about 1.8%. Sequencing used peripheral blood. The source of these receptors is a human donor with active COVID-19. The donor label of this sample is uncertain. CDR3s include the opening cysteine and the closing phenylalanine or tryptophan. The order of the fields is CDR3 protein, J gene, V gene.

cdr3_aa: CASSRTTGGSSYEQYF; j_call: TRBJ2-7; v_call: TRBV4-3
cdr3_aa: CASSDPQGRTGRNTEAFF; j_call: TRBJ1-1; v_call: TRBV25-1
cdr3_aa: CASAQGATSYEQYF; j_call: TRBJ2-7; v_call: TRBV28
cdr3_aa: CASFVHSALAEYGYTF; j_call: TRBJ1-2; v_call: TRBV18
cdr3_aa: CASSQAPGMAEKLFF; j_call: TRBJ1-4; v_call: TRBV4-1
cdr3_aa: CASSPFAGTWDGSPLHF; j_call: TRBJ1-6; v_call: TRBV27
cdr3_aa: CASSLGGQNTEAFF; j_call: TRBJ1-1; v_call: TRBV5-1
cdr3_aa: CASSPRQGAQGRNTEAFF; j_call: TRBJ1-1; v_call: TRBV6-6
cdr3_aa: CASSLGSGSGANVLTF; j_call: TRBJ2-6; v_call: TRBV7-9
cdr3_aa: CASSPLADYEQYF; j_call: TRBJ2-7; v_call: TRBV27
cdr3_aa: CASGRWNTEAFF; j_call: TRBJ1-1; v_call: TRBV6-5
cdr3_aa: CASSEGTGLSNEQFF; j_call: TRBJ2-1; v_call: TRBV6-4
cdr3_aa: CASSPGLGNEQFF; j_call: TRBJ2-1; v_call: TRBV3-1/TRBV3-2
cdr3_aa: CASSTRTGSHQETQYF; j_call: TRBJ2-5; v_call: TRBV3-1/TRBV3-2
cdr3_aa: CASSPDRGFGYTF; j_call: TRBJ1-2; v_call: TRBV28
cdr3_aa: CASSLPGQGQETQYF; j_call: TRBJ2-5; v_call: TRBV5-6
cdr3_aa: CASNEGEEKLFF; j_call: TRBJ1-4; v_call: TRBV6-6
cdr3_aa: CASSLGPRADTQYF; j_call: TRBJ2-3; v_call: TRBV7-2
cdr3_aa: CATSQSWPLPDNEQFF; j_call: TRBJ2-1; v_call: TRBV24-1
cdr3_aa: CASSPRASTGELFF; j_call: TRBJ2-2; v_call: TRBV18
cdr3_aa: CASSNPLRGLNSPLHF; j_call: TRBJ1-6; v_call: TRBV2
cdr3_aa: CASSSHTYNEQFF; j_call: TRBJ2-1; v_call: TRBV12-3/TRBV12-4
cdr3_aa: CAFSGGRSTDTQYF; j_call: TRBJ2-3; v_call: TRBV28
cdr3_aa: CASSYPATGGETQYF; j_call: TRBJ2-5; v_call: TRBV6-6
cdr3_aa: CASRNHSVNQPQHF; j_call: TRBJ1-5; v_call: TRBV2
cdr3_aa: CSDKRQGVSYEQYF; j_call: TRBJ2-7; v_call: TRBV29-1
cdr3_aa: CASSLTGNTEAFF; j_call: TRBJ1-1; v_call: TRBV6-5
cdr3_aa: CASSNRLSVFHEQYF; j_call: TRBJ2-7; v_call: TRBV21-1
cdr3_aa: CASSYGLAGGGTGELFF; j_call: TRBJ2-2; v_call: TRBV13